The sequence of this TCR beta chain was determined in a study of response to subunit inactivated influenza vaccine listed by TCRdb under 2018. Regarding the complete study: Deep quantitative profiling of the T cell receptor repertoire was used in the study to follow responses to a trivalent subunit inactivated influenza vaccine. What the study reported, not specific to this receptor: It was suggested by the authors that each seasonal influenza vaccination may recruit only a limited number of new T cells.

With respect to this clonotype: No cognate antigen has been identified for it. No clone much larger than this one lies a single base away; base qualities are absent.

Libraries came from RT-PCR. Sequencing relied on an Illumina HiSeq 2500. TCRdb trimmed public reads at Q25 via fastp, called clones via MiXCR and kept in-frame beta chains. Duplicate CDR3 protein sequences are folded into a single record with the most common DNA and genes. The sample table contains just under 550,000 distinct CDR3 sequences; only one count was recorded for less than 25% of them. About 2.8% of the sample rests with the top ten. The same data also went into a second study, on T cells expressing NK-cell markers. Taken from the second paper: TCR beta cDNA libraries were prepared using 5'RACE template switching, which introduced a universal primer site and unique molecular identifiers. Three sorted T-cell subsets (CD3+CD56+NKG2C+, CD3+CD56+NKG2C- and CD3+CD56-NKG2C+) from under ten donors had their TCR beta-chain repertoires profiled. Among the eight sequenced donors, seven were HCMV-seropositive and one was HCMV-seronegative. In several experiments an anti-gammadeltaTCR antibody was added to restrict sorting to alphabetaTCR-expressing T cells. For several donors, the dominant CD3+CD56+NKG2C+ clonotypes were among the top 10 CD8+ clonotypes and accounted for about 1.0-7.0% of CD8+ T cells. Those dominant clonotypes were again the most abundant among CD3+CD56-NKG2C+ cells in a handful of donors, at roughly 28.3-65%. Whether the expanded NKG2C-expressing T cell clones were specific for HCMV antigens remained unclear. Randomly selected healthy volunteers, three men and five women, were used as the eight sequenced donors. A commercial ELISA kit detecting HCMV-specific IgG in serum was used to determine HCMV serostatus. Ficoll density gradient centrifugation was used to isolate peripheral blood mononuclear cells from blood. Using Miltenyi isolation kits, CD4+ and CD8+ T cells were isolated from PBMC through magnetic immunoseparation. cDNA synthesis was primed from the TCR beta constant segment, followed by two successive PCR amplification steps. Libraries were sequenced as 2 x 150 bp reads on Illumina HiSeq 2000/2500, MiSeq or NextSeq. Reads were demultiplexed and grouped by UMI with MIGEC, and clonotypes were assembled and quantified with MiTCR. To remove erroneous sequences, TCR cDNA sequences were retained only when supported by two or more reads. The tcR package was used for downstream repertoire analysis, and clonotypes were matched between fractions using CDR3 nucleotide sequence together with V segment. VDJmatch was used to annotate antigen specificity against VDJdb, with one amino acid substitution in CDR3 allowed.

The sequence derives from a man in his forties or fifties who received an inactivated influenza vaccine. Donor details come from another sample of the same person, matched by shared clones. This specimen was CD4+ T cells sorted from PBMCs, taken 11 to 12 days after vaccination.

This receptor has the CDR3 CSASTGTGGIKGSQETQYF. DNA sequence: TGCAGTGCTAGTACCGGGACAGGGGGTATCAAGGGGTCTCAGGAGACCCAGTACTTC. The rearranged chain carries TRBV20-1 and TRBJ2-5; TRBD1 agrees with 11 junctional bases. The germline V gene (reference sequence) provides CDR1 DFQATT and CDR2 SNEGSKA. Unmatched junction bases come to 20, with V trimmed by 3 bases and J by 5 bases. The CDR3 holds 19 amino acids from the cysteine to the phenylalanine. Of all the DNA, just the CDR3 is kept, 57 bases in frame from base 1.